The TCR beta chain described here comes from a study of cytomegalovirus exposure and HLA in healthy donors. Study context: The same platform was used for the roughly 110 validation repertoires as for the 650 to 800 first-cohort repertoires, as reported in a later analysis. Findings and caveats of the study: A few CMV-associated chains were confirmed in vitro to be specific for CMV antigens.

Between the trimmed V and J ends, which lost 8 bases and 0 bases, there was a span of 15 bases. This CDR3 contains 15 residues. CDR1 and CDR2 (germline): SNHLY, FYNNEI. Assay used: immunoSEQ multiplex PCR; TCRdb lists only in-frame clones, some missing. The data hold 150,000 to 200,000 clones, with about 96% observed a single time. Notes on this clone: Its target is unknown.

This receptor was obtained from a woman aged 18 to 35 in good health and CMV-seronegative. The rearrangement joins TRBV2 to TRBJ2-3; D ambiguous. The material sequenced was PBMCs. The CDR3 here is CASRSRSASTDTQYF. CDR3 nucleotide sequence: TGTGCCAGCCGGAGTCGATCCGCTAGCACAGATACGCAGTATTTT.